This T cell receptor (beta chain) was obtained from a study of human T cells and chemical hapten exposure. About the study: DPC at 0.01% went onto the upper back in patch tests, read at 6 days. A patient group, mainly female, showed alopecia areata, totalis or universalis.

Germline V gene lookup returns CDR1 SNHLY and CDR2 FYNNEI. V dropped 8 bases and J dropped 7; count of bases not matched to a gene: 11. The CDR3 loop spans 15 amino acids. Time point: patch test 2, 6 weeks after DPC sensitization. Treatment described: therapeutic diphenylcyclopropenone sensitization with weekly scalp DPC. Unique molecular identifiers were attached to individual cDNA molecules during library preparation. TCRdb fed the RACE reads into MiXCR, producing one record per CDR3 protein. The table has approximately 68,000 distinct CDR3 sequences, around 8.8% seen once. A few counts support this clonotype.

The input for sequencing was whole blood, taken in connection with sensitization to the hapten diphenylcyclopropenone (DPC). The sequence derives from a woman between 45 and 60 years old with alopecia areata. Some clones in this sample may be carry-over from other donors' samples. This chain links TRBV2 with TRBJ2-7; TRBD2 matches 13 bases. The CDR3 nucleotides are TGTGCCAGCCAAGGGGGACTAGCGGGGTTGCGAGAGCAGTACTTC. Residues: CASQGGLAGLREQYF.